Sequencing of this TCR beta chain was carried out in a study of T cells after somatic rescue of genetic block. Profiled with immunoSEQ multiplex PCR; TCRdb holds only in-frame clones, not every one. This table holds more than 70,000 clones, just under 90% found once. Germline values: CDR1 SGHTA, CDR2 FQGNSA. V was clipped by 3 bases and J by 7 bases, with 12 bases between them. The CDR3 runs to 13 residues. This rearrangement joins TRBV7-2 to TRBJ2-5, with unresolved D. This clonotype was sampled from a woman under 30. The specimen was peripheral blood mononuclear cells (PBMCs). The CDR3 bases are TGTGCCAGCAGCTTGAGAGAACTGGGGACCCAGTACTTC. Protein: CASSLRELGTQYF.